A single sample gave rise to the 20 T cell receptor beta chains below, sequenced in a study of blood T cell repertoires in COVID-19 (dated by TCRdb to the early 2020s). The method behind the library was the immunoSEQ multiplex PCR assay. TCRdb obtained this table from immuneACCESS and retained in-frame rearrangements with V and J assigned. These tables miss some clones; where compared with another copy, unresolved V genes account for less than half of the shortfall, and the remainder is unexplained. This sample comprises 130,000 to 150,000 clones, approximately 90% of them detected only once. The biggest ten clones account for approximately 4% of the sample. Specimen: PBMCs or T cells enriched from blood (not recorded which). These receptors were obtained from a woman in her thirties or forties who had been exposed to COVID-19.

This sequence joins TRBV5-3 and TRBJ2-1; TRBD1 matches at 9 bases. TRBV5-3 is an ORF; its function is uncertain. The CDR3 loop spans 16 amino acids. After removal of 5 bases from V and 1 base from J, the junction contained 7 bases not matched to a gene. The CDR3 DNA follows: TGTGCCAGAAGAGCCGACAGGGGGATTTCCTACAATGAGCAGTTCTTC. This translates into CARRADRGISYNEQFF.

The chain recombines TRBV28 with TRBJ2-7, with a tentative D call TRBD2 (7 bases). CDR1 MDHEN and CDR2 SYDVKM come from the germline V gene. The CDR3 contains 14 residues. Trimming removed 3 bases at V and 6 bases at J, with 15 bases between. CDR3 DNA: TGTGCCAGCAGTTTTATGGGGGAGGGGGGCGAGCAGTACTTC. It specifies CASSFMGEGGEQYF. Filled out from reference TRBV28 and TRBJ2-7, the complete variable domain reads DVKVTQSSRYLVKRTGEKVFLECVQDMDHENMFWYRQDPGLGLRLIYFSYDVKMKEKGDIPEGYSVSREKKERFSLILESASTNQTSMYLCASSFMGEGGEQYFGPGTRLTVT.

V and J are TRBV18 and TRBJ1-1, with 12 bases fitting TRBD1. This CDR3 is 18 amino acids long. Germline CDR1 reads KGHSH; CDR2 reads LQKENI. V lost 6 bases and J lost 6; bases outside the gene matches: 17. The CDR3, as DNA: TGTGCCAGCTCCCCTCAGACCGGGACAGGGGGCGCCGGGGCTGAAGCTTTCTTT. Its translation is CASSPQTGTGGAGAEAFF.

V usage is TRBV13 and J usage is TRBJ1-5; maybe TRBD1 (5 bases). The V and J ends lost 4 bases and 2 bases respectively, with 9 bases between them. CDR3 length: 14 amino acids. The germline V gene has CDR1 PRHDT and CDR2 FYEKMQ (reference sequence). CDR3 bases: TGTGCCAGCAGCTCGGGGGGGGGCAATCAGCCCCAGCATTTT. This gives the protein CASSSGGGNQPQHF.

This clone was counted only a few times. Here the CDR3 DNA reads TGCGCCAGCAGCTTGGTCGGCGGGGGGGCAGACAATGAGCAGTTCTTC. Its translation is CASSLVGGGADNEQFF. The chain is built from TRBV5-1 and TRBJ2-1, with 9 bases aligning to TRBD2. Germline V CDR1 and CDR2: SGHRS, YFSETQ. The CDR3 has 16 amino acids. V gave up 0 bases and J gave up 5 bases; unmatched junction bases: 6.

CDR3 region: CASSPTGDSSPLHF. Written as DNA, the CDR3 is TGTGCCAGCTCACCAACCGGGGACAGCTCACCCCTCCACTTT. This rearrangement joins TRBV18 to TRBJ1-6; TRBD1 aligns across 7 bases. Germline V gene data show CDR1 as KGHSH and CDR2 as LQKENI. Losses at the gene ends were 2 bases for V and 10 bases for J; bases not matched to a gene: 5. The length of the CDR3 is 14 residues.

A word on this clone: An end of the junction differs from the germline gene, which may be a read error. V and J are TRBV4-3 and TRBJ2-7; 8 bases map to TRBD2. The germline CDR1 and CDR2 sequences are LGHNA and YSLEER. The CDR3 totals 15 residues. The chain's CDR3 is CASSKDSGSIDEQYF. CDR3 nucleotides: TGCGCCAGCAGCAAAGACAGCGGGAGTATCGACGAGCAGTACTTC.

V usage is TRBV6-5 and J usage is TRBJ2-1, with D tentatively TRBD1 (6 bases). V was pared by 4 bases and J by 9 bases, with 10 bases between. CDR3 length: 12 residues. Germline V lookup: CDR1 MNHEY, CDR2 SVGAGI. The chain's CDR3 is CASSFRGGEQFF. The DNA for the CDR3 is TGTGCCAGCAGTTTCAGAGGGGGTGAGCAGTTCTTC.

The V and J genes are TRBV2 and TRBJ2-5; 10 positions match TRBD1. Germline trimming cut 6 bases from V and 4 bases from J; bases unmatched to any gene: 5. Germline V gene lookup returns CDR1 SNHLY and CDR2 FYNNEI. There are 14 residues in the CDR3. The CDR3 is CASRGDRGTETQYF. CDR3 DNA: TGTGCCAGCAGGGGGGACAGGGGAACAGAGACCCAGTACTTC.

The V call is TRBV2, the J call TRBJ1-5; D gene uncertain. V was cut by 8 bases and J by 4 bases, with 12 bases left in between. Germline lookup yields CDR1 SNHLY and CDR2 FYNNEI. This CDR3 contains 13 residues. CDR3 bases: TGTGCCAGCTGGGGAGGATCGAATCAGCCCCAGCATTTT. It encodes CASWGGSNQPQHF.

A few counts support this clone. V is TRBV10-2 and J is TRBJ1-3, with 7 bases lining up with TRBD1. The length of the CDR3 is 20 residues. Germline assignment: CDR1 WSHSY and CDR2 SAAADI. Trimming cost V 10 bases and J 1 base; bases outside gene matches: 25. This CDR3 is CATYDFLGQNYIPSGNTIYF. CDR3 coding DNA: TGCGCCACCTACGACTTCCTGGGACAGAATTATATCCCTTCTGGAAACACCATATATTTT.

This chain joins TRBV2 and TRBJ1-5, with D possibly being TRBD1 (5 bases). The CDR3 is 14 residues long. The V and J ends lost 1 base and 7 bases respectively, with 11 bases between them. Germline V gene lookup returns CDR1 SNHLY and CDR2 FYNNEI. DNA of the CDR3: TGTGCCAGCAGTGAAGTTGAAGGGGCCCAGCCCCAGCATTTT. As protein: CASSEVEGAQPQHF.

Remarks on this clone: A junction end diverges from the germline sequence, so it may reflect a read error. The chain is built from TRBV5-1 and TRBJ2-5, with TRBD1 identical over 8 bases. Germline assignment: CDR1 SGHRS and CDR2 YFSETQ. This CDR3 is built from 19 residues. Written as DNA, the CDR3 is TGCGCCAGCAGCACCCAGGGGGCTATGGGGTTGGGGAACCAAGACACCCAGTACTTC. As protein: CASSTQGAMGLGNQDTQYF.

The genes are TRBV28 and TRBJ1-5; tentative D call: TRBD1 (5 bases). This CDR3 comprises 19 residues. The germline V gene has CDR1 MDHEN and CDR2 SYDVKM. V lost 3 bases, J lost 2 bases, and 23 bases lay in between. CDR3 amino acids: CASSFIGTSSLRGNQPQHF. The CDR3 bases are TGTGCCAGCAGTTTTATTGGGACTAGTTCCCTTAGGGGCAATCAGCCCCAGCATTTT.

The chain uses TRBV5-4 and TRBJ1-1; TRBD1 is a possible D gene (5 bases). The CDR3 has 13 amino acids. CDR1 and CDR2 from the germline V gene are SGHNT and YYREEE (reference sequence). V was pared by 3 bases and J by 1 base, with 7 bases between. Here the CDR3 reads CASSSGQNTEAFF. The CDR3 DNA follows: TGTGCCAGCAGCTCCGGACAGAACACTGAAGCTTTCTTT.

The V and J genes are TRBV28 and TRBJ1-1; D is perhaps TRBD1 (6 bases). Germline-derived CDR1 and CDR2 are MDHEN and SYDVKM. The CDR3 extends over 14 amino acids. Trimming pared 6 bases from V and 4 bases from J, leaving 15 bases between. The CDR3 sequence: CASRIRGKVTEAFF. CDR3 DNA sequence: TGTGCCAGCAGAATAAGGGGGAAGGTCACTGAAGCTTTCTTT.

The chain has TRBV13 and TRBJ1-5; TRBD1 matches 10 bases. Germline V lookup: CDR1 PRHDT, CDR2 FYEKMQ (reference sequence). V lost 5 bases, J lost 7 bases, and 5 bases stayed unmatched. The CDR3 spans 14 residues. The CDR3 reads CASSNDRGQQPQHF. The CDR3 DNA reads TGTGCCAGCAGCAACGACAGGGGGCAACAGCCCCAGCATTTT.

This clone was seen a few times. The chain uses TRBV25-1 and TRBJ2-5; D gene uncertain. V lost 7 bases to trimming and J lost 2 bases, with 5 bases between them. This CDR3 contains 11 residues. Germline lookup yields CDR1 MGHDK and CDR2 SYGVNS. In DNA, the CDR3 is TGTGCCAGCATTCTGCAAGAGACCCAGTACTTC. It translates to CASILQETQYF. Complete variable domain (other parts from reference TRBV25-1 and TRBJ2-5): EADIYQTPRYLVIGTGKKITLECSQTMGHDKMYWYQQDPGMELHLIHYSYGVNSTEKGDLSSESTVSRIRTEHFPLTLESARPSHTSQYLCASILQETQYFGPGTRLLVL.

CDR3 loop: CASSQRGTPNTGELFF. CDR3 in DNA: TGTGCCAGCAGCCAAAGGGGGACACCGAACACCGGGGAGCTGTTTTTT. This chain joins TRBV7-8 and TRBJ2-2, with TRBD1 as a possible D gene (6 bases). Germline assignment: CDR1 SGHVS and CDR2 FQNEAQ. The CDR3 length is 16 residues. Trimming removed 5 bases from V and 0 bases from J, with 13 bases in between.

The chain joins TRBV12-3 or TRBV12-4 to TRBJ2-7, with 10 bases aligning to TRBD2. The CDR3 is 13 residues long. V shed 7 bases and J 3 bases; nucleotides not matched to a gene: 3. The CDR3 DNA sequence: TGTGCCAGCACCCTAGCGGGGGACTACGAGCAGTACTTC. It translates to CASTLAGDYEQYF.